Below are 15 T cell receptor beta chains sequenced from a single sample in a study of T cells after yellow fever vaccination. TCRdb re-derived calls from the 5' RACE reads in MiXCR, one entry per CDR3 protein. Of about 220,000 distinct CDR3 sequences in the sample, approximately 3% were seen once. The sequencing here drew on CD4+ T cells sorted from PBMCs, taken 10 days after the yellow fever booster vaccination. Receptor source: a man younger than 35 who received the YFV17D yellow fever vaccine.

This clonotype was picked up many times. The chain links TRBV4-3 to TRBJ1-5; tentative D call: TRBD1 (6 bases). Germline V gives CDR1 LGHNA, CDR2 YSLEER. The CDR3 spans 14 residues. Trimming took off 0 bases at V and 7 bases at J, with 10 bases between the two ends. Here the CDR3 reads CASSQDHQGQPQHF. Here the CDR3 DNA reads TGCGCCAGCAGCCAAGATCATCAGGGGCAGCCCCAGCATTTT.

This clonotype has at least ten counts. The V call is TRBV4-3, the J call TRBJ2-6; D is unresolved. The CDR3 runs 17 residues. Trimming shortened V by 0 bases and J by 0 bases, and 9 bases separated the two germline ends. Germline CDR1 is LGHNA and CDR2 is YSLEER. The CDR3 nucleotides read TGCGCCAGCAGCCAAGATCTCGTGGGCTCTGGGGCCAACGTCCTGACTTTC. This translates into CASSQDLVGSGANVLTF.

This clonotype occurred a few times. This chain joins TRBV28 and TRBJ2-3, with 7 positions matching TRBD1. Trimming cost V 5 bases and J 6 bases; bases outside gene matches: 14. CDR1 is MDHEN, CDR2 SYDVKM, per germline. CDR3 length: 16 amino acids. CDR3 nucleotide sequence: TGTGCCAGCAGTCCCCCGACAGGGTTGGTGGGGGATACGCAGTATTTT. It is translated as CASSPPTGLVGDTQYF.

The V gene is TRBV19, the J gene TRBJ1-2; 8 nucleotides line up with TRBD1. Germline loops: CDR1 LNHDA, CDR2 SQIVND (reference sequence). V trimming: 8 bases; J trimming: 0 bases; junction bases outside the gene matches: 11. The CDR3 totals 16 residues. CDR3 sequence: CASGRDRRLANYGYTF. The CDR3 DNA reads TGTGCCAGTGGCCGGGACAGGAGATTAGCTAACTATGGCTACACCTTC.

This chain uses TRBV6-5 with TRBJ1-1; D gene ambiguous. Germline V gene data show CDR1 as MNHEY and CDR2 as SVGAGI. This CDR3 contains 13 residues. Deletions cut 6 bases from V and 5 bases from J, with 13 bases between. CDR3 sequence: CASSQTRRTEAFF. In DNA, the CDR3 is TGTGCCAGCAGCCAAACGAGGAGAACTGAAGCTTTCTTT.

This clonotype came up many times. The chain joins TRBV29-1 to TRBJ1-2, with D maybe TRBD1 (5 bases). Looked up from germline, CDR1 is SQVTM and CDR2 is ANQGSEA. V was trimmed by 7 bases and J by 2 bases, leaving 17 bases between them. The CDR3 contains 14 residues. In nucleotides, the CDR3 is TGCAGCGCCGAACGAGGGGTGGAGAACTATGGCTACACCTTC. Its translation: CSAERGVENYGYTF.

The genes are TRBV3-1 and TRBJ2-1; the match to TRBD2 covers 11 bases. Germline V gene lookup returns CDR1 LGHDT and CDR2 YNNKEL (reference sequence). V was pared by 5 bases and J by 0 bases, with 3 bases of the junction left unmatched. The CDR3 consists of 16 residues. In DNA form, the CDR3 reads TGTGCCAGCAGCAAGGGACTAGCGGCCTCCTACAATGAGCAGTTCTTC. As protein: CASSKGLAASYNEQFF.

The sample holds a few counts of this clonotype. The genes are TRBV18 and TRBJ1-1; D gene uncertain. The germline CDR1 and CDR2 sequences are KGHSH and LQKENI. CDR3 length: 15 amino acids. The V and J ends lost 4 bases and 1 base respectively, with 13 bases between them. As DNA, the CDR3 is TGTGCCAGCTCACTGGGTGACCTCACGAACACTGAAGCTTTCTTT. Its protein is CASSLGDLTNTEAFF.

Here the CDR3 reads CASRQGDGTEAFF. Written as DNA, the CDR3 is TGCGCCAGCAGACAGGGGGACGGCACTGAAGCTTTCTTT. The chain uses TRBV10-1 and TRBJ1-1, with 8 bases aligning to TRBD1. Germline V gene data show CDR1 as WNHNN and CDR2 as SYGVQD (reference sequence). The junction had 4 bases not matched to a gene; V was cut back by 6 bases and J by 4 bases. The length of the CDR3 is 13 residues.

Many counts were recorded for this clonotype. The chain has TRBV25-1 and TRBJ2-1; D gene ambiguous. Germline CDR1 and CDR2: MGHDK and SYGVNS. Trimming pared 2 bases from V and 5 bases from J, leaving 10 bases between. This CDR3 region has 14 residues. For the CDR3, the DNA is TGTGCCAGCAGTGAAACGGGTTTCCACAATGAGCAGTTCTTC. It specifies CASSETGFHNEQFF.

This clonotype was counted between two and nine times. CDR3 region: CASSLLDPPYEQYF. Written as DNA, the CDR3 is TGCGCCAGCAGTCTATTAGATCCGCCGTACGAGCAGTACTTC. This sequence joins TRBV23-1 and TRBJ2-7, with D unresolved. TRBV23-1 counts as an open reading frame of uncertain function. The V end lost 4 bases, the J end lost 4 bases, and 14 bases lay between the germline ends. The CDR3 is 14 residues long.

There are many counts of this clonotype. The V and J genes are TRBV5-1 and TRBJ2-7; 10 bases line up with TRBD1. Germline V gene sequence: CDR1 SGHRS, CDR2 YFSETQ. Trimming took 3 bases from V and 5 from J; bases not matched to a gene: 5. This CDR3 has 14 residues. The CDR3 region is CASSYRDRGDEQYF. Written as DNA, the CDR3 is TGCGCCAGCAGCTATCGGGACAGGGGTGACGAGCAGTACTTC. Combining the CDR3 with reference TRBV5-1 and TRBJ2-7 gives the whole variable domain KAGVTQTPRYLIKTRGQQVTLSCSPISGHRSVSWYQQTPGQGLQFLFEYFSETQRNKGNFPGRFSGRQFSNSRSEMNVSTLELGDSALYLCASSYRDRGDEQYFGPGTRLTVT.

Ten or more counts support this clonotype. The genes are TRBV5-1 and TRBJ2-5, with 9 bases lining up with TRBD1. CDR1 and CDR2 (germline): SGHRS, YFSETQ. V lost 2 bases to trimming and J lost 0 bases; unmatched junction nucleotides: 2. CDR3 size: 15 residues. The CDR3 here is CASSFGTGHQETQYF. CDR3 sequence (DNA): TGCGCCAGCAGCTTCGGGACAGGGCACCAAGAGACCCAGTACTTC. The whole variable domain, filled in from reference TRBV5-1 and TRBJ2-5, reads KAGVTQTPRYLIKTRGQQVTLSCSPISGHRSVSWYQQTPGQGLQFLFEYFSETQRNKGNFPGRFSGRQFSNSRSEMNVSTLELGDSALYLCASSFGTGHQETQYFGPGTRLLVL.

This clonotype was recorded a few times. The V gene is TRBV24-1, the J gene TRBJ1-5; D not resolved. The germline V gene has CDR1 KGHDR and CDR2 SFDVKD. CDR3 length: 13 residues. The V end was cut by 4 bases, the J end by 7 bases, with 10 bases between. The CDR3 DNA is TGTGCCACCAGTGAGGGTGGGGTGCAGCCCCAGCATTTT. It specifies CATSEGGVQPQHF.

This clonotype showed up many times. The chain combines TRBV14 with TRBJ2-3, with D hard to call. The CDR3 is 12 amino acids. The V gene's germline CDR1 is SGHDN and CDR2 FVKESK. Trimming removed 4 bases from V and 10 bases from J, with 12 bases in between. CDR3 sequence: CASSPFEGAQYF. DNA for the CDR3: TGTGCCAGCAGCCCCTTCGAAGGAGCGCAGTATTTT.